Each of the 20 T cell receptor beta chains below was sequenced from the same sample in a study of identical twins. TCRdb processed the 5' RACE reads anew with MiXCR; each CDR3 protein has one entry. The table shows roughly 540,000 distinct CDR3 sequences, with 20% to 25% occurring only once. These same data were also listed under a study on T cells expressing NK-cell markers.

The sequenced sample was CD4+ T cells sorted from blood. These receptor sequences come from a woman aged 18 to 35 in good health.

In its sample, this clonotype was seen a few times. The genes are TRBV12-3 or TRBV12-4 and TRBJ2-3, with 9 bases matching TRBD2. The length of the CDR3 is 15 residues. V gave up 6 bases and J gave up 10 bases; unmatched junction bases: 14. CDR3 sequence reads: CASRSGTSTQFSQYF. CDR3 DNA: TGTGCCAGCAGGTCCGGGACTAGCACTCAGTTTTCGCAGTATTTT.

This clonotype occurred a few times. The chain is built from TRBV20-1 and TRBJ1-5; 8 nucleotides match TRBD1. CDR3 length equals 15 residues. Germline lookup yields CDR1 DFQATT and CDR2 SNEGSKA (reference sequence). The V gene end was trimmed by 6 bases and the J gene end by 6 bases; junction bases not matched to a gene: 13. In DNA form, the CDR3 reads TGCAGTGCCAGCAGGGGGCAAAGGTTGGGTCAGCCCCAGCATTTT. Protein sequence: CSASRGQRLGQPQHF.

The chain couples TRBV19 to TRBJ2-1, with 8 bases that match TRBD2. The CDR3 totals 17 residues. Germline trimming cut 0 bases from V and 2 bases from J; bases unmatched to any gene: 6. Germline CDR1 and CDR2: LNHDA and SQIVND (reference sequence). The DNA of the CDR3 is TGTGCCAGTAGTATAGAGGCGGCTAGCGGGCCCTACAATGAGCAGTTCTTC. Its protein is CASSIEAASGPYNEQFF.

The V call is TRBV5-6, the J call TRBJ1-1, with 10 bases identical to TRBD1. The CDR3 loop spans 14 amino acids. J was trimmed by 10 bases and V by 6 bases; bases with no gene match: 12. From germline, CDR1 is SGHDT and CDR2 YYEEEE. The CDR3 loop reads CASTLDRGPGRAFF. The CDR3 DNA reads as TGTGCCAGCACCTTAGACAGGGGGCCAGGGAGAGCTTTCTTT.

This clonotype turned up a few times. V usage is TRBV6-5 and J usage is TRBJ2-7; no definite D call. Trimming left V 2 bases short and J 1 base short, with 6 bases between. The length of the CDR3 is 13 residues. Germline values: CDR1 MNHEY, CDR2 SVGAGI. The DNA for the CDR3 is TGTGCCAGCAGTTACGGCCCATCCTACGAGCAGTACTTC. This gives the protein CASSYGPSYEQYF.

The chain uses TRBV20-1 and TRBJ2-1, with TRBD2 matching over 8 bases. The CDR3 runs to 15 residues. Trimming took 5 bases from V and 6 from J; bases not matched to a gene: 12. Looked up from germline, CDR1 is DFQATT and CDR2 is SNEGSKA (reference sequence). CDR3 sequence (DNA): TGCAGTGCTCCCCAAAGCGGGAGAGGTTCCAATGAGCAGTTCTTC. Its protein is CSAPQSGRGSNEQFF.

This clonotype was recorded many times. This chain joins TRBV11-2 and TRBJ2-5; tentatively, D is TRBD1 or TRBD2 (6 bases each). The CDR3 has 15 residues. The ends were cut back, 4 bases at V and 4 bases at J, with 16 bases in the middle. Per germline, CDR1 SGHAT and CDR2 FQNNGV. The CDR3 region is CASSSNSGAGETQYF. The CDR3 DNA sequence: TGTGCCAGCAGCTCAAACTCGGGGGCAGGAGAGACCCAGTACTTC.

V and J are TRBV12-3 or TRBV12-4 and TRBJ2-7; D is ambiguous. The ends were cut back, 0 bases at V and 2 bases at J, with 5 bases in the middle. The CDR3 has 13 amino acids. The CDR3 spells CASSLADPYEQYF. In DNA form, the CDR3 reads TGTGCCAGCAGTTTAGCGGACCCCTACGAGCAGTACTTC.

This clonotype was found a few times. The rearrangement links TRBV10-3 to TRBJ2-7, with a weak D call TRBD1 (6 bases). The germline V gene has CDR1 ENHRY and CDR2 SYGVKD. Trimming took off 0 bases at V and 0 bases at J, with 12 bases between the two ends. This CDR3 has 16 amino acids. CDR3 bases: TGTGCCATCAGTGAGTCGGGAGCGGACAGCTCCTACGAGCAGTACTTC. Amino acid sequence: CAISESGADSSYEQYF.

This clonotype was recorded a few times. The V and J genes are TRBV7-2 and TRBJ1-1, with no clear D. Germline CDR1 and CDR2: SGHTA and FQGNSA. V lost 2 bases and J lost 2, with 6 bases in between. The CDR3 extends over 13 amino acids. Here the CDR3 DNA reads TGTGCCAGCAGCTTATGGGTAAACACTGAAGCTTTCTTT. Amino acids: CASSLWVNTEAFF.

The chain employs TRBV18 and TRBJ1-1; no clear D. Looked up from germline, CDR1 is KGHSH and CDR2 is LQKENI. The CDR3 is 13 amino acids. With 4 bases removed from V and 3 bases from J, the gap between germline ends came to 9 bases. The CDR3 spells CASSLFGHTEAFF. CDR3 in DNA: TGTGCCAGCTCACTGTTTGGACACACTGAAGCTTTCTTT.

In its sample, this clonotype was seen a few times. The chain couples TRBV7-3 to TRBJ2-1; 10 nucleotides align to TRBD2. The CDR3 covers 16 residues. V shed 5 bases and J 2 bases; nucleotides not matched to a gene: 6. The germline V gene encodes CDR1 SGHTA and CDR2 FQGTGA. The CDR3 reads CASSPGTSETYNEQFF. CDR3 coding DNA: TGTGCCAGCAGCCCGGGGACTAGCGAAACCTACAATGAGCAGTTCTTC.

This clonotype was detected ten times or more. This chain connects TRBV20-1 to TRBJ2-1, with TRBD1 matching over 7 bases. The V gene end was trimmed by 3 bases and the J gene end by 5 bases; junction bases not matched to a gene: 10. Germline CDR1 is DFQATT and CDR2 is SNEGSKA (reference sequence). The CDR3 loop spans 15 amino acids. CDR3 loop: CSAREQGWANNEQFF. The CDR3 region has the DNA TGCAGTGCTAGGGAACAGGGGTGGGCCAACAATGAGCAGTTCTTC.

A few counts support this clonotype. The chain couples TRBV24-1 to TRBJ2-1; 8 bases map to TRBD2. The CDR3 sequence is 14 residues long. The V and J ends lost 9 bases and 5 bases, in that order; junction bases with no gene match: 8. Germline CDR1 reads KGHDR; CDR2 reads SFDVKD. CDR3 nucleotides: TGTGCCACCGTGTCTAGCGGGCCCAACAATGAGCAGTTCTTC. It encodes CATVSSGPNNEQFF.

This clonotype was seen many times. The J gene is TRBJ2-1, the V gene TRBV12-3 or TRBV12-4; 9 bases map to TRBD1. J gave up 8 bases and V 5 bases, and 7 bases lay outside the gene matches. This CDR3 region has 14 residues. In DNA form, the CDR3 reads TGTGCCAGCAGTCCGGGGACAGGGCACCATGAGCAGTTCTTC. The encoded protein is CASSPGTGHHEQFF.

This clonotype showed up many times. One end of the junction varies from germline; a read error may be responsible. The rearrangement joins TRBV7-2 to TRBJ2-7, with TRBD2 identical over 8 bases. Germline V gene sequence: CDR1 SGHTA, CDR2 FQGNSA. The CDR3 contains 14 residues. CDR3 nucleotides: TGCGCCAGCAGCTTAGCGGGGAGCTCCTACGAGCAGTACTTC. This sequence encodes CASSLAGSSYEQYF.

The chain recombines TRBV7-2 with TRBJ1-2, with TRBD1 matching over 7 bases. Germline V gives CDR1 SGHTA, CDR2 FQGNSA. The ends lost 3 bases at V and 4 bases at J; junction bases unmatched: 5. The CDR3 runs 14 residues. The CDR3 loop is CASSLDRLSYGYTF. CDR3 nucleotides: TGTGCCAGCAGCTTGGACAGGCTATCCTATGGCTACACCTTC. The whole variable domain, remainder taken from reference TRBV7-2 and TRBJ1-2, is GAGVSQSPSNKVTEKGKDVELRCDPISGHTALYWYRQSLGQGLEFLIYFQGNSAPDKSGLPSDRFSAERTGGSVSTLTIQRTQQEDSAVYLCASSLDRLSYGYTFGSGTRLTVV.

The chain joins TRBV20-1 to TRBJ2-1, with D possibly matching TRBD2 (6 bases). The length of the CDR3 is 11 residues. Trimming left V 6 bases short and J 10 bases short, with 13 bases between. CDR1 is DFQATT and CDR2 is SNEGSKA in the germline V gene (reference sequence). CDR3 region: CSAGTAGEQFF. The CDR3 DNA follows: TGCAGTGCAGGGACTGCCGGGGAGCAGTTCTTC.

The DNA for the CDR3 is TGTGCCAGCAGTTATCGGCTAGCGGGACTCAATGAGCAGTTCTTC. Translating gives CASSYRLAGLNEQFF. The chain uses TRBV12-3 or TRBV12-4 and TRBJ2-1; 9 bases fit TRBD2. The J segment lost 6 bases and the V segment lost 4 bases, leaving 7 bases of the junction unmatched. This CDR3 spans 15 amino acids.

This clonotype has at least ten counts. The chain carries TRBV5-1 and TRBJ2-1; possibly TRBD1 or TRBD2 for D (5 bases each). V gave up 1 base and J gave up 6 bases, with 20 bases separating them. Germline assignment: CDR1 SGHRS and CDR2 YFSETQ. The CDR3 spans 17 residues. The CDR3 DNA reads as TGCGCCAGCAGCTTGCCCTTGGGGGACCACGGAACCAATGAGCAGTTCTTC. Translation gives CASSLPLGDHGTNEQFF. Drawing the rest from reference TRBV5-1 and TRBJ2-1, the complete variable domain is KAGVTQTPRYLIKTRGQQVTLSCSPISGHRSVSWYQQTPGQGLQFLFEYFSETQRNKGNFPGRFSGRQFSNSRSEMNVSTLELGDSALYLCASSLPLGDHGTNEQFFGPGTRLTVL.